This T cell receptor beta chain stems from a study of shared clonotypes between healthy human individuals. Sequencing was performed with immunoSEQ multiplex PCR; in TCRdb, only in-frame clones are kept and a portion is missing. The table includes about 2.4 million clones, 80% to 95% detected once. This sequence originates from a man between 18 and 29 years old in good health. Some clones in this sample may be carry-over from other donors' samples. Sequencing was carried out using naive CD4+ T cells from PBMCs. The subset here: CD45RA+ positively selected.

Here the CDR3 reads CASLASAYNEQFF. The CDR3 DNA reads as TGTGCCAGCCTAGCGAGTGCCTACAATGAGCAGTTCTTC. This chain joins TRBV7-2 and TRBJ2-1, with TRBD2 as a possible D gene (6 bases). The CDR3 is 13 residues long. V lost 8 bases, J lost 2 bases, and 10 bases lay in between. Germline V gene lookup returns CDR1 SGHTA and CDR2 FQGNSA.